This entry lists 17 T cell receptor beta chains sequenced from one sample in a study of Graves' ophthalmopathy and Graves' hyperthyroidism. From RNA, the CDR3 regions of TCR beta chains were amplified and sequenced. HTBI-primed RT-PCR formed the first round, and a multiplex PCR formed the second. TCRdb passed the multiplex PCR reads through MiXCR, listing each CDR3 protein once. This sample has about 700,000 distinct CDR3 sequences, with roughly 39% found just once. The sample was peripheral blood. The receptors originated from an adult man with Graves' ophthalmopathy.

This clonotype was recorded at least ten times. The rearrangement links TRBV7-9 to TRBJ2-7; D unresolved. The CDR3 extends over 14 amino acids. Germline V lookup: CDR1 SEHNR, CDR2 FQNEAQ (reference sequence). Trimming shortened V by 3 bases and J by 0 bases, and 9 bases separated the two germline ends. DNA for the CDR3: TGTGCCAGCAGCTTTGGCCTCCGCTCCTACGAGCAGTACTTC. Translated: CASSFGLRSYEQYF.

In this sample, this clonotype turned up once. Here the CDR3 DNA reads TGTGCCACCAGGGACAGGGTGGGAACTGGCTACACCTTC. It is translated as CATRDRVGTGYTF. This chain links TRBV19 with TRBJ1-2; 9 nucleotides match TRBD1. Germline loops: CDR1 LNHDA, CDR2 SQIVND (reference sequence). Trimming cost V 10 bases and J 7 bases; bases outside gene matches: 10. The CDR3 covers 13 residues.

V gene TRBV2 combines with J gene TRBJ2-6, with D possibly TRBD2 on 5 matching bases. The CDR3 spans 18 residues. The V and J ends lost 7 bases and 4 bases respectively, with 23 bases between them. Per the germline V gene, CDR1 is SNHLY and CDR2 is FYNNEI. CDR3 protein: CASKRRAGATTGANVLTF. For the CDR3, the DNA is TGTGCCAGCAAGCGCCGGGCGGGCGCGACCACCGGGGCCAACGTCCTGACTTTC. The complete variable domain, with remaining parts taken from reference TRBV2 and TRBJ2-6, reads EPEVTQTPSHQVTQMGQEVILRCVPISNHLYFYWYRQILGQKVEFLVSFYNNEISEKSEIFDDQFSVERPDGSNFTLKIRSTKLEDSAMYFCASKRRAGATTGANVLTFGAGSRLTVL.

V gene TRBV7-9 combines with J gene TRBJ2-6; 13 bases line up with TRBD2. Trimming cost V 5 bases and J 4 bases; bases outside gene matches: 8. Germline CDR1 reads SEHNR; CDR2 reads FQNEAQ (reference sequence). The CDR3 is 18 amino acids. The CDR3 nucleotides are TGTGCCAGCAGCGAAGGACTAGCGGGAGTAGCCGGGGCCAACGTCCTGACTTTC. Amino acids: CASSEGLAGVAGANVLTF. The whole variable domain, remainder taken from reference TRBV7-9 and TRBJ2-6, is DTGVSQNPRHKITKRGQNVTFRCDPISEHNRLYWYRQTLGQGPEFLTYFQNEAQLEKSRLLSDRFSAERPKGSFSTLEIQRTEQGDSAMYLCASSEGLAGVAGANVLTFGAGSRLTVL.

The CDR3 protein is CSVEEGGELFF. For the CDR3, the DNA is TGCAGCGTTGAAGAGGGCGGGGAGCTGTTTTTT. The chain joins TRBV29-1 to TRBJ2-2; D not certain. CDR1 SQVTM and CDR2 ANQGSEA come from the germline V gene. Trimming removed 0 bases at V and 7 bases at J, with 3 bases between. There are 11 residues in the CDR3.

The chain employs TRBV29-1 and TRBJ1-5; TRBD1 matches at 8 bases. The CDR3 runs to 15 residues. Germline-derived CDR1 and CDR2 are SQVTM and ANQGSEA. V was pared by 5 bases and J by 6 bases, with 12 bases of the junction left unmatched. CDR3 coding DNA: TGCAGCGTTAGGCTGGACAGGGTACCGTCTCAGCCCCAGCATTTT. It translates to CSVRLDRVPSQPQHF.

This clonotype was picked up many times. The CDR3 loop is CASSLGLAGDYEQYF. DNA for the CDR3: TGTGCCAGCAGCCTGGGACTAGCGGGAGATTACGAGCAGTACTTC. The gene calls are TRBV3-1 and TRBJ2-7, with 14 bases identical to TRBD2. The V segment lost 4 bases and the J segment 4 bases; nucleotides outside the gene matches: 3. The germline V gene encodes CDR1 LGHDT and CDR2 YNNKEL (reference sequence). This CDR3 region has 15 residues.

V gene TRBV6-1 combines with J gene TRBJ2-7, with TRBD1 matching over 10 bases. The CDR3 contains 14 residues. Trimming removed 6 bases from V and 4 bases from J; junction bases left unmatched: 6. The germline CDR1 and CDR2 sequences are MNHNS and SASEGT. CDR3 sequence reads: CASRTGTGVYEQYF. The CDR3 DNA reads as TGTGCCAGCAGGACCGGGACAGGGGTGTACGAGCAGTACTTC.

The rearrangement joins TRBV7-9 to TRBJ1-2; unclear D gene. With 7 bases removed from V and 0 bases from J, the gap between germline ends came to 12 bases. This CDR3 is 14 amino acids long. CDR1 and CDR2 from the germline V gene are SEHNR and FQNEAQ (reference sequence). CDR3 region: CASTSGGANYGYTF. For the CDR3, the DNA is TGTGCCAGCACATCGGGCGGGGCTAACTATGGCTACACCTTC.

The table lists this clonotype with a few counts. The CDR3 DNA follows: TGTGCCTGGAGTTGGGACAGGACTAACTATGGCTACACCTTC. It specifies CAWSWDRTNYGYTF. The chain employs TRBV30 and TRBJ1-2, with 8 nucleotides matching TRBD1. CDR1 is GTSNPN and CDR2 is SVGIG in the germline V gene (reference sequence). The ends lost 2 bases at V and 0 bases at J; junction bases unmatched: 2. CDR3 length: 14 amino acids.

Points on this clonotype: It may be a read error: a sequence one base away is much more abundant. J is TRBJ1-1 and V is TRBV20-1, with D possibly matching TRBD1 (6 bases). The CDR3 length is 10 residues. CDR1 and CDR2 from the germline V gene are DFQATT and SNEGSKA (reference sequence). Trimming removed 6 bases from V and 7 bases from J, with 9 bases in between. The CDR3 nucleotides read TGCAGTGCATGGACAGTTGAAGCTTTCTTT. It yields the protein CSAWTVEAFF.

The rearrangement links TRBV2 to TRBJ2-6; D is undetermined. V was clipped by 6 bases and J by 6 bases, with 12 bases between them. Germline loops: CDR1 SNHLY, CDR2 FYNNEI. The CDR3 extends over 14 amino acids. CDR3: CASSAQRTANVLTF. CDR3 DNA: TGTGCCAGCAGCGCTCAGAGAACGGCCAACGTCCTGACTTTC.

This clonotype came up many times. This chain connects TRBV7-2 to TRBJ1-4, with a possible D match to TRBD1 (6 bases). Germline lookup yields CDR1 SGHTA and CDR2 FQGNSA. This CDR3 is 13 amino acids long. Trimming stripped 3 bases from V and 6 bases from J, with 8 bases between. The CDR3 coding sequence is TGTGCCAGCAGCTTCGCAGGGGATGAAAAACTGTTTTTT. This translates into CASSFAGDEKLFF.

This clonotype occurred many times. V and J are TRBV12-3 or TRBV12-4 and TRBJ2-5, with unresolved D. Deletions cut 5 bases from V and 6 bases from J, with 10 bases between. The CDR3 totals 12 residues. The CDR3, as DNA: TGTGCCAGCAGTCGCGGACGCCAGACCCAGTACTTC. Amino acids: CASSRGRQTQYF.

This clonotype showed up just a few times. This chain connects TRBV9 to TRBJ1-4; D gene ambiguous. The CDR3 is made up of 14 amino acids. Trimming took off 7 bases at V and 8 bases at J, with 18 bases between the two ends. The germline V gene has CDR1 SGDLS and CDR2 YYNGEE. CDR3 region: CASSPWRAREKLFF. The CDR3 nucleotides are TGTGCCAGCTCACCATGGCGGGCCAGGGAAAAACTGTTTTTT.

V and J are TRBV7-9 and TRBJ2-3; possible D gene TRBD2, 5 bases. The CDR3 covers 13 residues. CDR1 is SEHNR and CDR2 is FQNEAQ in the germline V gene (reference sequence). This chain's CDR3 is CAFDGVGTDTQYF. CDR3 DNA sequence: TGTGCTTTTGACGGGGTAGGCACAGATACGCAGTATTTT. Based on the CDR3 plus reference TRBV7-9 and TRBJ2-3, the full variable domain is DTGVSQNPRHKITKRGQNVTFRCDPISEHNRLYWYRQTLGQGPEFLTYFQNEAQLEKSRLLSDRFSAERPKGSFSTLEIQRTEQGDSAMYLCAFDGVGTDTQYFGPGTRLTVL.

This clonotype has ten or more counts. The chain has TRBV7-8 and TRBJ1-1; possible D gene TRBD1, 6 bases. Trimming cost V 1 base and J 6 bases, with 15 bases left between them. This CDR3 spans 15 amino acids. Germline CDR1 is SGHVS and CDR2 is FQNEAQ. Here the CDR3 reads CASSLVPGDISEAFF. CDR3 nucleotides: TGTGCCAGCAGCTTAGTTCCAGGGGATATCTCTGAAGCTTTCTTT.